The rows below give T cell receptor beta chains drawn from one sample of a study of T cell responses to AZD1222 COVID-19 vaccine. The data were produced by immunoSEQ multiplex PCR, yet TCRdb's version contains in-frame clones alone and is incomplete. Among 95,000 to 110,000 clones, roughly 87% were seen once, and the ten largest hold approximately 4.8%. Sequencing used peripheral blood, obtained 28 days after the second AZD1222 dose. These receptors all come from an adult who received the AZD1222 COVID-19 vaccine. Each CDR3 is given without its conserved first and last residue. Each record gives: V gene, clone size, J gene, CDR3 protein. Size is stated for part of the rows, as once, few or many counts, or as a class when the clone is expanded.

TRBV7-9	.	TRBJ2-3	ASSLGVMSTDTQY
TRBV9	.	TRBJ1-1	ASSVGTGNTEAF
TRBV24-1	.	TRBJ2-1	ATSDSGLAGSYNEQF
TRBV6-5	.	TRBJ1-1	ASSYSGQQAF
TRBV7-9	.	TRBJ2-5	ASSLDSGGAETQY
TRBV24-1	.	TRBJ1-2	ATSDSGQREGYT
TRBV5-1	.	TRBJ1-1	ASSLPSGGLSTEAF
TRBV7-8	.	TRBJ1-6	ASSIQQLDYSPLH
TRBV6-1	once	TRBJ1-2	ASSEAGGYYGYT
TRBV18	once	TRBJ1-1	ASSPRTGGMNTEAF
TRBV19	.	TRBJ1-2	ASDDLNYGYT
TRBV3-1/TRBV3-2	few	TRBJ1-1	ASSQEDRGVNTEAF
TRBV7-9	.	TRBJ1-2	ASSSQGYGYT
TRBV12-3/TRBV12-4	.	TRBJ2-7	ASSYPGSEQY
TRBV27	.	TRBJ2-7	ASSLSGGGNEQY
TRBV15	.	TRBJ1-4	ATSRDHQGTNEKLF
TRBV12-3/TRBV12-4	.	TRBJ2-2	ASIWGVTGELF
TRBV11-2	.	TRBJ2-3	ASSRLGFGGWRTDTQY
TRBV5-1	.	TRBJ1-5	ASSPRGGNQPQH
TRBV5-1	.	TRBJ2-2	ASSYGLAAGELF
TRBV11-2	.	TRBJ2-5	ASSVLSSDQETQY
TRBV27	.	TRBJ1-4	ASSIIQGSPQKLF
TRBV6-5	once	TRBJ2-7	ASSYSRQGIIYEQY
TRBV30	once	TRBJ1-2	AWSFRENGYT
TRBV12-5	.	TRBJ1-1	ASGLVLTPRVNTEAF
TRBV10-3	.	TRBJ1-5	AISRGQGEPQH
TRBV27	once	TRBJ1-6	ASTRGFLIGTQNNSPLH
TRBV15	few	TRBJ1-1	ATSRGQGRITEAF
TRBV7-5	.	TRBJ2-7	ARSLGRWTGSYEQY
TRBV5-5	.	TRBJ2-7	ASSLSGAEREQY
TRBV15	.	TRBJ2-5	ATSRDPSGQETQY
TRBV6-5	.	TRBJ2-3	ASIQSDGERRY
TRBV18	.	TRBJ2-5	ASSLNGETQY
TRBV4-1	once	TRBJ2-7	ASSQTGTGDYEQY
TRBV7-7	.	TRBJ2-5	ASSLAVSETQY
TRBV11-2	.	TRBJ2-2	ASSLTTVSGELF
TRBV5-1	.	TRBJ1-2	ASSSGEVHGYT
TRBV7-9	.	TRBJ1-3	ASSLIQGAGNTIY
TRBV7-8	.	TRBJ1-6	ASSSPGRMSPLH
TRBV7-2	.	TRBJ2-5	ASSPGRKQETQY
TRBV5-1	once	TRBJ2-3	ASSRSGAKHTDTQY
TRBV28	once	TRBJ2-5	ASSSGQEETQY
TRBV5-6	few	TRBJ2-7	ASSLIQGTYEQY
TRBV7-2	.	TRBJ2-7	ASSPQGAWDEQY
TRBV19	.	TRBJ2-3	ASSIDRSGGTDTQY
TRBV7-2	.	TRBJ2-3	ASSRGGTDTQY
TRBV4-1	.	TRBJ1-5	ASSQGPTGGSNQPQH
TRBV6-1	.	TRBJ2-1	ASSEVMGLGLSEQF
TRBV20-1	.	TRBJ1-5	SASRGGQPQH
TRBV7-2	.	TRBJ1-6	ASSLSTDYSPLH
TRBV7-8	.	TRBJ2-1	ASSLGWGEQF
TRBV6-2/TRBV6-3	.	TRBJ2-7	ASSPRTDLLYEQY
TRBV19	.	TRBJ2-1	ASSLRTPGGNEQF
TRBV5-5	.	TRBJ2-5	ASSLEGGSGTQY
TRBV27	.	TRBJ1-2	ASSFGRPDSNYGYT
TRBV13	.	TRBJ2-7	ASSTGRYEQY
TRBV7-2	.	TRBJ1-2	ASSHPFGGRFIYGYT
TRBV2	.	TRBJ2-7	ASSDSWKGTGSSYEQY